This is a list of T cell receptor beta chains from one sample in a study of sequential checkpoint blockade in melanoma. The method was immunoSEQ multiplex PCR; TCRdb's version includes in-frame clones alone and lacks a portion of them. The repertoire holds 4,000 to 6,500 clones, with about 59% as singletons. The sequenced sample was CD8+ T cells sorted from blood (inferred from file names), obtained from a patient given nivolumab and ipilimumab in sequence. Receptor source: a human donor with melanoma. CDR3s include the opening cysteine and the closing phenylalanine or tryptophan. The D gene is left open where the match is weak. The size entry is marked missing in some rows and otherwise reads once, few, many or a size class.

size | D | J | V | CDR3 | DNA
. | TRBD2 | TRBJ2-7 | TRBV6-6 | CATGRGGPRDEQYF | TGTGCCACCGGGAGGGGGGGCCCCCGGGACGAGCAGTACTTC
. | . | TRBJ1-6 | TRBV27 | CASSLSPSGLGNSPLHF | TGTGCCAGCAGTCTTTCTCCAAGCGGGCTAGGGAATTCACCCCTCCACTTT
. | . | TRBJ2-7 | TRBV9 | CASSVDGYEQYF | TGTGCCAGCAGCGTAGACGGCTACGAGCAGTACTTC
. | TRBD1 | TRBJ1-1 | TRBV6-5 | CASRGQGGTEAFF | TGTGCCAGCAGGGGACAGGGAGGCACTGAAGCTTTCTTT
. | . | TRBJ1-2 | TRBV4-3 | CASSQVRSNYGYTF | TGCGCCAGCAGCCAAGTCCGGTCTAACTATGGCTACACCTTC
. | . | TRBJ2-7 | TRBV7-2 | CASSLGGVYEQYF | TGTGCCAGCAGCTTAGGAGGAGTCTACGAGCAGTACTTC
. | . | TRBJ1-2 | TRBV28 | CASSFWAELSYGYTF | TGTGCCAGCAGTTTCTGGGCCGAACTTAGCTATGGCTACACCTTC
. | TRBD1 | TRBJ1-2 | TRBV6-4 | CASSDDREPYGYTF | TGTGCCAGCAGTGACGACAGGGAGCCCTATGGCTACACCTTC
few | TRBD1 | TRBJ2-7 | TRBV2 | CASQGTDHYEQYF | TGTGCCAGCCAAGGGACAGACCACTACGAGCAGTACTTC
few | . | TRBJ2-1 | TRBV27 | CASGTGRDEQFF | TGTGCCAGCGGTACCGGTAGAGATGAGCAGTTCTTC
many | TRBD1 | TRBJ1-2 | TRBV4-2 | CASSSGTGHYGYTF | TGTGCCAGCAGCTCAGGGACAGGCCACTATGGCTACACCTTC
once | . | TRBJ2-2 | TRBV19 | CASSIGAGVRNTGELFF | TGTGCCAGTAGTATAGGGGCCGGGGTGAGGAACACCGGGGAGCTGTTTTTT
. | TRBD2 | TRBJ2-3 | TRBV9 | CASSAGLASDTDTQYF | TGTGCCAGCAGCGCCGGACTAGCTAGTGACACAGATACGCAGTATTTT
. | . | TRBJ2-1 | TRBV6-1 | CASSENSNEQFF | TGTGCCAGCAGTGAAAATAGCAATGAGCAGTTCTTC
. | TRBD2 | TRBJ2-1 | TRBV7-9 | CASSSGTSYEQFF | TGTGCCAGCAGCTCCGGGACTAGCTATGAGCAGTTCTTC
few | . | TRBJ2-7 | TRBV2 | CASSETTPNSYEQYF | TGTGCCAGCAGTGAAACCACACCGAACTCCTACGAGCAGTACTTC
. | TRBD1 | TRBJ2-5 | TRBV19 | CASSPTGLGGETQYF | TGTGCCAGTAGTCCGACAGGGTTGGGTGGAGAGACCCAGTACTTC
. | . | TRBJ2-6 | TRBV11-3 | CASSLDSRSGANVLTF | TGTGCCAGCAGCTTAGATAGCCGCTCTGGGGCCAACGTCCTGACTTTC
large | TRBD1 | TRBJ2-7 | TRBV27 | CASSLGTGGTYEQYF | TGTGCCAGCAGTTTGGGGACAGGGGGGACCTACGAGCAGTACTTC
. | TRBD1 | TRBJ2-7 | TRBV11-2 | CASSSLWDRGRYEQYF | TGTGCCAGCAGCTCCCTCTGGGACAGGGGGAGGTACGAGCAGTACTTC
. | . | TRBJ2-1 | TRBV14 | CASSRIGGGRRNERFF | TGTGCCAGCAGCCGAATAGGTGGGGGCCGGCGCAATGAGCGGTTCTTC
few | . | TRBJ2-7 | TRBV4-1 | CASREDRSPYEQYF | TGCGCCAGCCGGGAAGACAGGAGTCCCTACGAGCAGTACTTC
few | . | TRBJ2-1 | TRBV21-1 | CASSQVPGQGDNEQFF | TGTGCCAGCAGCCAAGTTCCGGGACAGGGAGACAATGAGCAGTTCTTC
medium-sized | TRBD1 | TRBJ1-5 | TRBV28 | CASSPTGGGQPQHF | TGTGCCAGCAGTCCGACAGGGGGAGGACAGCCCCAGCATTTT
few | . | TRBJ2-7 | TRBV7-2 | CASSLDGVLDEQYF | TGTGCCAGCAGCCTAGACGGGGTTTTGGACGAGCAGTACTTC
. | TRBD1 | TRBJ2-3 | TRBV5-4 | CASSPTGGWTDTQYF | TGTGCCAGCAGCCCAACAGGGGGCTGGACAGATACGCAGTATTTT
. | . | TRBJ1-5 | TRBV9 | CASSAGGDSRNQPQHF | TGTGCCAGCAGCGCGGGGGGAGATTCCAGAAATCAGCCCCAGCATTTT
. | TRBD1 | TRBJ2-7 | TRBV5-5 | CASSSGTETYEQYF | TGTGCCAGCAGCTCCGGGACAGAGACCTACGAGCAGTACTTC
few | . | TRBJ2-7 | TRBV27 | CASSLYQGPYEQYF | TGTGCCAGCAGTTTATATCAGGGCCCCTACGAGCAGTACTTC
medium-sized | . | TRBJ2-7 | TRBV28 | CASSPLGYEQYF | TGTGCCAGCAGTCCACTAGGATACGAGCAGTACTTC
. | . | TRBJ2-7 | TRBV9 | CASSVALQGGGEQYF | TGTGCCAGCAGCGTAGCCCTTCAGGGAGGGGGCGAGCAGTACTTC
. | TRBD1 | TRBJ2-7 | TRBV4-1 | CASSQGRTGGYEQYF | TGCGCCAGCAGCCAAGGGAGGACAGGGGGGTACGAGCAGTACTTC
. | . | TRBJ1-6 | TRBV27 | CASSFFAAGSSYNSPLHF | TGTGCCAGCAGTTTTTTTGCGGCGGGGAGCTCCTATAATTCACCCCTCCACTTT
once | TRBD2 | TRBJ2-5 | TRBV10-3 | CAIMGLLQETQYF | TGTGCCATCATGGGACTACTACAAGAGACCCAGTACTTC
. | TRBD1 | TRBJ2-7 | TRBV9 | CASSDGGQGPYEQYF | TGTGCCAGCAGCGACGGTGGACAGGGGCCCTACGAGCAGTACTTC
. | . | TRBJ1-4 | TRBV9 | CASSARDGNEKLFF | TGTGCCAGCAGCGCCCGCGACGGGAATGAAAAACTGTTTTTT
large | . | TRBJ2-2 | TRBV4-3 | CASSPGLGRNTGELFF | TGCGCCAGCAGCCCCGGACTGGGAAGAAACACCGGGGAGCTGTTTTTT
. | TRBD2 | TRBJ2-1 | TRBV6-1 | CASSQSGGSYNEQFF | TGTGCCAGCAGTCAGAGCGGGGGTTCCTACAATGAGCAGTTCTTC
. | . | TRBJ2-1 | TRBV9 | CASRGLLYNEQFF | TGTGCCAGCCGGGGACTCCTCTACAATGAGCAGTTCTTC
. | . | TRBJ2-5 | TRBV28 | CASSLQGPQETQYF | TGTGCCAGCAGTCTTCAGGGGCCCCAAGAGACCCAGTACTTC
few | . | TRBJ2-7 | TRBV9 | CASSVAYRAGVRQYF | TGTGCCAGCAGCGTAGCTTATCGAGCAGGGGTAAGGCAGTACTTC
. | . | TRBJ2-5 | TRBV4-2 | CASSQEAGGQETQYF | TGTGCCAGCAGCCAAGAGGCCGGCGGACAAGAGACCCAGTACTTC
. | TRBD2 | TRBJ2-3 | TRBV19 | CASSPGAGGLYTDTQYF | TGTGCCAGTAGTCCAGGGGCGGGGGGCCTCTACACAGATACGCAGTATTTT
. | . | TRBJ2-1 | TRBV9 | CASSVVVSGVNEQFF | TGTGCCAGCAGCGTAGTGGTCTCAGGGGTCAATGAGCAGTTCTTC
. | TRBD2 | TRBJ2-5 | TRBV11-2 | CASSLGGGMETQYF | TGTGCCAGCAGCTTAGGGGGGGGTATGGAGACCCAGTACTTC
. | . | TRBJ2-7 | TRBV28 | CASSLRGYEQYF | TGTGCCAGCAGTTTGCGAGGCTACGAGCAGTACTTC
few | . | TRBJ1-2 | TRBV7-9 | CASSLERAKSTGDYGYTF | TGTGCCAGCAGCTTAGAACGAGCGAAGAGCACGGGGGACTATGGCTACACCTTC
. | . | TRBJ1-2 | TRBV25-1 | CASGGGLAYGYTF | TGTGCCAGCGGGGGGGGTCTGGCCTATGGCTACACCTTC
. | . | TRBJ1-5 | TRBV9 | CASSVGEGQPQHF | TGTGCCAGCAGCGTAGGCGAGGGTCAGCCCCAGCATTTT
. | . | TRBJ1-1 | TRBV4-3 | CASSPYGRGGMGNTEAFF | TGCGCCAGCAGCCCTTACGGGAGGGGAGGGATGGGTAACACTGAAGCTTTCTTT
. | TRBD1 | TRBJ1-6 | TRBV6-5 | CASSWPRTGGASLHF | TGTGCCAGCAGCTGGCCCCGGACAGGGGGCGCGTCCCTCCACTTT